This is a list of T cell receptor beta chains from one sample in a study of shared clonotypes between healthy human individuals. Some clones are missing from TCRdb's copy, which holds only in-frame ones; the method was immunoSEQ multiplex PCR. The sample consists of approximately 1,500,000 clones, roughly 97% of them appearing once. The sequencing input was naive CD4+ T cells sorted from blood. These receptors came from a man aged 25 to 40 in good health. CDR3s include the opening cysteine and the closing phenylalanine or tryptophan. Clone sizes are given selectively: once, few, many, or a class where the clone is expanded.

abundance	v_gene	j_gene	CDR3aa
NA	TRBV5-4	TRBJ2-2	CASSLLAGDTGELFF
NA	TRBV29-1	TRBJ2-5	CSAPMGVQETQYF
once	TRBV27	TRBJ2-1	CASSSLTLYNEQFF
NA	TRBV11-2	TRBJ2-7	CASSLEGQGPPRDEQYF
NA	TRBV9	TRBJ2-3	CASSTRLGQGADTQYF
NA	TRBV5-1	TRBJ2-1	CASSLTYSGSSYNEQFF
NA	TRBV29-1	TRBJ2-5	CSVEPDRGPQETQYF
NA	TRBV21-1	TRBJ2-7	CASRPQGNSSYEQYF
NA	TRBV28	TRBJ2-3	CASSFSTAGANTDTQYF
NA	TRBV28	TRBJ2-1	CASSPSGPSSYNEQFF
NA	TRBV27	TRBJ2-1	CASSLPTSGSPQSYNEQFF
NA	TRBV27	TRBJ2-3	CASSFTAERVTDTQYF
NA	TRBV5-4	TRBJ2-5	CASSGPDRAMGTQYF
NA	TRBV7-7	TRBJ2-3	CASSLTGLSVDTQYF
NA	TRBV11-2	TRBJ2-7	CASSRDRATDFSYEQYF
once	TRBV18	TRBJ2-3	CASSPGLAGRTDTQYF
NA	TRBV27	TRBJ1-3	CASSSGLSAGNTIYF
NA	TRBV5-1	TRBJ1-3	CASSLTGGTAGNTIYF
NA	TRBV5-1	TRBJ2-7	CASSPSGTGRAEQYF
NA	TRBV5-1	TRBJ2-1	CASSLSSGSFYNEQFF
NA	TRBV7-9	TRBJ2-7	CASSSGGLAGVTYEQYF
NA	TRBV12-2	TRBJ2-7	CASRLDEGTGTSGSNEQYF
NA	TRBV2	TRBJ1-5	CASSATGQGNQPQHF
NA	TRBV28	TRBJ2-7	CASSPRQSYEQYF
NA	TRBV6-5	TRBJ1-1	CASRASRGRNTEAFF
NA	TRBV19	TRBJ2-5	CASSKGRGRETQYF
NA	TRBV11-2	TRBJ1-4	CASSLGGLANEKLFF
NA	TRBV27	TRBJ1-1	CASSPYGRDTEAFF
NA	TRBV27	TRBJ1-4	CASSLSRSIEKLFF
NA	TRBV27	TRBJ1-1	CASSLSPGGTEAFF
few	TRBV28	TRBJ2-2	CASKRVGELFF
once	TRBV5-1	TRBJ1-4	CASSLYVAAGVDEKLFF
NA	TRBV30	TRBJ2-2	CASHRQGGGELFF
NA	TRBV18	TRBJ2-5	CASSSFVVGALSQETQYF
NA	TRBV10-2	TRBJ1-3	CASSISTYSGNTIYF
NA	TRBV6-5	TRBJ2-7	CASSFRGPVGYEQYF
NA	TRBV28	TRBJ1-4	CASRPRDRGLEKLFF
NA	TRBV19	TRBJ2-3	CASSLLASSTDTQYF
NA	TRBV7-7	TRBJ2-5	CASSVRPYQETQYF
NA	TRBV5-5	TRBJ1-2	CASSLKVNYGYTF
NA	TRBV6-1	TRBJ2-3	CASKDRVGTDTQYF
NA	TRBV7-6	TRBJ2-2	CASSLGSSGRNTGELFF
NA	TRBV5-4	TRBJ2-7	CASSSGASGSSYEQYF
NA	TRBV6-5	TRBJ1-1	CASSGTGEDTEAFF
NA	TRBV6-6	TRBJ2-1	CASSYLGQGINEQFF
NA	TRBV10-3	TRBJ2-1	CAIRSFGQGRPSGRGNEQFF
once	TRBV2	TRBJ2-2	CASSLPGGNTGELFF
once	TRBV27	TRBJ1-2	CASRLRPAGVGGYTF
NA	TRBV7-2	TRBJ2-1	CASSLANRVNEQFF
once	TRBV7-2	TRBJ1-3	CASSLSGGGSGNTIYF
NA	TRBV6-5	TRBJ1-1	CASRRETGNTEAFF
NA	TRBV7-2	TRBJ2-7	CASSWQRSEYEQYF
NA	TRBV19	TRBJ1-2	CASSMTGYGYTF
NA	TRBV5-8	TRBJ2-7	CASSPPGAEQYF
NA	TRBV28	TRBJ2-3	CASSGVDTQYF
NA	TRBV5-1	TRBJ1-3	CASSLASSGNTIYF
NA	TRBV9	TRBJ2-5	CASSPGVDGETQYF